The 4 T cell receptor beta chains listed next were all sequenced from one sample in a study of response to subunit inactivated influenza vaccine (dated by TCRdb to the late 2010s). The protocol used for the library was RT-PCR. For sequencing, an Illumina HiSeq 2500 was employed. TCRdb cleaned the public reads at Q25 with fastp, built clones with MiXCR and kept in-frame beta chains. Each entry is one CDR3 protein sequence, shown with its most common DNA and genes. The sample table lists about 520,000 distinct CDR3 sequences, roughly 23% of them with a count of one. The ten largest clonotypes hold less than 2.5% of the sample. Sequenced material: CD4+ T cells sorted from PBMCs, taken 5 days after vaccination. The receptors here all came from a man in his fifties who received an inactivated influenza vaccine. Donor details come from another sample of the same person, matched by shared clones.

J is TRBJ2-5 and V is TRBV28, with a weak D call TRBD1 (6 bases). The CDR3 spans 15 residues. V lost 5 bases, J lost 2 bases, and 15 bases lay in between. Looked up from germline, CDR1 is MDHEN and CDR2 is SYDVKM. The CDR3 reads CASSRDIGRQETQYF. The CDR3 DNA reads as TGTGCCAGCAGTCGGGACATTGGAAGGCAAGAGACCCAGTACTTC.

The chain couples TRBV6-2 or TRBV6-3 to TRBJ1-2, with a possible D match to TRBD1 (5 bases). This CDR3 comprises 13 residues. CDR1 and CDR2 (germline): MNHEY, SVGEGT. V was cut by 4 bases and J by 4 bases, with 10 bases left in between. CDR3 nucleotides: TGTGCCAGCAGTTCGGGGCCGTTCTATGGCTACACCTTC. The encoded protein is CASSSGPFYGYTF.

V and J are TRBV7-8 and TRBJ2-1, with TRBD1 as a possible D gene (6 bases). The V gene's germline CDR1 is SGHVS and CDR2 FQNEAQ. V dropped 1 base and J dropped 7 bases, with 14 bases sitting between them. The CDR3 runs to 15 residues. In nucleotides, the CDR3 is TGTGCCAGCAGCTTAGGATCAGGGGTTATAAATGAGCAGTTCTTC. Translation gives CASSLGSGVINEQFF.

The table lists this clonotype with a few counts. V is TRBV5-1 and J is TRBJ2-7; 7 positions match TRBD1. The germline V gene has CDR1 SGHRS and CDR2 YFSETQ. The CDR3 length is 14 residues. With 3 bases clipped from V and 3 bases from J, the junction kept 6 bases outside the gene matches. The DNA of the CDR3 is TGCGCCAGCAGCTCCCCGGGACAGAACTACGAGCAGTACTTC. Encoded protein: CASSSPGQNYEQYF.